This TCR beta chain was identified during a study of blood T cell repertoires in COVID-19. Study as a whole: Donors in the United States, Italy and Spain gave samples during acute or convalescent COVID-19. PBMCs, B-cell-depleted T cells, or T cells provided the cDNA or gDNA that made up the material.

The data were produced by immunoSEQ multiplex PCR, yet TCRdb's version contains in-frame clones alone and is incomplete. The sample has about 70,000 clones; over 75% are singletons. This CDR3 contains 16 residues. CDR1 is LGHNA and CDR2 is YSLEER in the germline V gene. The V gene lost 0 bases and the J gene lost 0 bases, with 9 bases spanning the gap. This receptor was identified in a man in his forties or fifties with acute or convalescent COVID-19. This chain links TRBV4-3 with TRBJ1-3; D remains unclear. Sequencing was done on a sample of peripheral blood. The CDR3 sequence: CASSQERGGSGNTIYF. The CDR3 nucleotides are TGCGCCAGCAGCCAAGAGAGAGGAGGCTCTGGAAACACCATATATTTT.